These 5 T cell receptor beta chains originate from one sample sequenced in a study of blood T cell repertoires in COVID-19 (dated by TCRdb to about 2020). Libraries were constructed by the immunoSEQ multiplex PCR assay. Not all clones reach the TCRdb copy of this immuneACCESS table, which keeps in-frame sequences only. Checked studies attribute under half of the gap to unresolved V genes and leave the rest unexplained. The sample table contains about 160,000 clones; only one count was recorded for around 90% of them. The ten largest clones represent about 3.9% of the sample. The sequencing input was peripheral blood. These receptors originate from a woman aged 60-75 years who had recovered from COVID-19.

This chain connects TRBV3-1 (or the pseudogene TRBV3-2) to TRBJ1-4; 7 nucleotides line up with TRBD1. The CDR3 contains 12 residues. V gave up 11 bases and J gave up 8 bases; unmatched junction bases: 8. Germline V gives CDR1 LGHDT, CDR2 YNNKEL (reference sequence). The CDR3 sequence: CAGVGQSEKLFF. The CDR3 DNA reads TGTGCCGGGGTGGGACAGTCGGAAAAACTGTTTTTT.

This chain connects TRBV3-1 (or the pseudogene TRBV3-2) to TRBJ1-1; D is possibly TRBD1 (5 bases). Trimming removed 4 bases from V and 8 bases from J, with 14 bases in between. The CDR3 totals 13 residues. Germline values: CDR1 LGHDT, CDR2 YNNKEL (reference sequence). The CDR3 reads CASSRRQPMEAFF. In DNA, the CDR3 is TGTGCCAGCAGCCGCAGACAGCCGATGGAAGCTTTCTTT.

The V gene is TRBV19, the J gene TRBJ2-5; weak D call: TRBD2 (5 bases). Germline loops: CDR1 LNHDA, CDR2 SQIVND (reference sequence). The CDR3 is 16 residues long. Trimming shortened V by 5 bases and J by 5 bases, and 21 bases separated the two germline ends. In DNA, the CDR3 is TGTGCCAGTAGTTTATCCCCTTCGGAGGCGCGGGAGACCCAGTACTTC. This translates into CASSLSPSEARETQYF.

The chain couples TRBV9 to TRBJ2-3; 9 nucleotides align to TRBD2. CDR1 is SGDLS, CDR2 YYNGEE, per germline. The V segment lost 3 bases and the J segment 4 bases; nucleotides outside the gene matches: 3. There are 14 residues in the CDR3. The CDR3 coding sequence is TGTGCCAGCAGCGATAGCGGGGGTGCAGATACGCAGTATTTT. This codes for CASSDSGGADTQYF.

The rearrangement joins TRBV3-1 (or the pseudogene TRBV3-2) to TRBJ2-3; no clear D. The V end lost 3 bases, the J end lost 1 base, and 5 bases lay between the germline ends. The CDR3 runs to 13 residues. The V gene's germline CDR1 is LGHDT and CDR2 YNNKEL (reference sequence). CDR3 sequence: CASSHIRTDTQYF. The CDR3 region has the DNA TGTGCCAGCAGCCACATCCGCACAGATACGCAGTATTTT.